The rows below give T cell receptor beta chains drawn from one sample of a study of T cell changes during pregnancy in multiple sclerosis. Assay used: immunoSEQ multiplex PCR; TCRdb lists only in-frame clones, some missing. The table has about 79,000 clones, 85% to 95% seen once. Sequencing was performed on CD4+ T cells from peripheral blood mononuclear cells, taken in the second trimester of pregnancy. The receptor source for this set is a female donor with multiple sclerosis, enrolled in a pregnancy study. CDR3s include the opening cysteine and the closing phenylalanine or tryptophan. A D gene is named only where the DNA matches it firmly. Clone size, where shown, is once, few, many, or a class for clones that have expanded.

cdr3_aa cdr3_nt v_call clone_size d_call j_call
CASSSYGTGDSETQYF TGTGCCAGCAGTTCGTACGGGACAGGGGACTCAGAGACCCAGTACTTC TRBV28 NA TRBD1 TRBJ2-5
CASSFPGGTYEQYF TGCGCCAGCAGCTTTCCCGGGGGAACCTACGAGCAGTACTTC TRBV5-1 NA NA TRBJ2-7
CASSGDSVEQYF TGTGCCAGCTCGGGGGACAGCGTGGAGCAGTACTTC TRBV18 NA TRBD1 TRBJ2-7
CASSRGTGLYNEQFF TGTGCCAGCTCAAGGGGGACAGGGCTCTACAATGAGCAGTTCTTC TRBV18 NA TRBD1 TRBJ2-1
CASSLYRGISSGNTIYF TGTGCCAGCAGCTTGTACAGGGGGATATCCTCTGGAAACACCATATATTTT TRBV5-6 NA TRBD1 TRBJ1-3
CASSPPEGSRNTIYF TGTGCCAGCAGCCCACCGGAGGGGTCAAGAAACACCATATATTTT TRBV11-3 NA NA TRBJ1-3
CASSLGTSGKETQYF TGTGCCAGCAGCCTGGGGACTAGCGGGAAAGAGACCCAGTACTTC TRBV11-1 NA TRBD2 TRBJ2-5
CASSLPAGGAYEQYF TGTGCCAGCAGCTTACCAGCGGGGGGGGCCTACGAGCAGTACTTC TRBV5-4 NA TRBD2 TRBJ2-7
CASRSNTGELFF TGTGCCAGTAGAAGCAACACCGGGGAGCTGTTTTTT TRBV19 NA NA TRBJ2-2
CASGTGGRGYTF TGTGCCAGCGGGACAGGGGGCCGCGGCTACACCTTC TRBV6-1 NA TRBD1 TRBJ1-2
CASSQDRGNSNQPQHF TGCGCCAGCAGCCAAGATCGAGGGAATAGCAATCAGCCCCAGCATTTT TRBV4-3 NA NA TRBJ1-5
CASSVSAGGTHTDTQYF TGTGCCAGCAGCGTCTCCGCAGGGGGTACTCACACAGATACGCAGTATTTT TRBV9 NA TRBD1 TRBJ2-3
CASSTWTGGGYTF TGTGCCAGCAGTACATGGACAGGGGGGGGCTACACCTTC TRBV27 NA TRBD1 TRBJ1-2
CASSLDLAGGDTQYF TGTGCCAGCAGCTTAGACCTAGCGGGAGGAGATACGCAGTATTTT TRBV11-2 NA TRBD2 TRBJ2-3
CASSLAGALSYEQYF TGTGCCAGCAGCCTAGCGGGGGCCCTCTCCTACGAGCAGTACTTC TRBV7-2 NA TRBD2 TRBJ2-7
CASSRTTGYEQFF TGTGCCAGCAGCCGTACGACGGGGTATGAGCAGTTCTTC TRBV7-2 NA NA TRBJ2-1
CASSLPRSGQNYGYTF TGTGCCAGCAGCTTACCACGAAGCGGACAGAACTATGGCTACACCTTC TRBV7-9 NA NA TRBJ1-2
CASSYWKGGGSPLHF TGTGCCAGCAGTTACTGGAAGGGGGGGGGTTCACCCCTCCACTTT TRBV6-5 NA NA TRBJ1-6
CASSSRGTGVLFF TGCGCCAGCAGTTCGAGAGGGACAGGGGTGCTGTTTTTT TRBV5-1 NA TRBD1 TRBJ2-2
CSVSGGRTDTQYF TGCAGCGTTAGCGGCGGGAGGACAGATACGCAGTATTTT TRBV29-1 NA TRBD2 TRBJ2-3
CSVGLRDNRTPGNSYEQYF TGCAGCGTCGGTTTAAGGGACAACCGGACACCCGGCAACTCCTACGAGCAGTACTTC TRBV29-1 NA NA TRBJ2-7
CASGRGTGGVTDTQYF TGTGCTAGTGGTCGAGGGACAGGGGGCGTCACAGATACGCAGTATTTT TRBV12-5 once TRBD1 TRBJ2-3
CASSRGQGGAGTF TGTGCCAGCAGCCGGGGACAGGGGGGAGCTGGCACCTTC TRBV6-6 NA TRBD1 TRBJ1-2
CASSWAGRTNEKLFF TGCGCCAGCAGCTGGGCGGGCCGAACTAATGAAAAACTGTTTTTT TRBV5-1 once NA TRBJ1-4
CASSGQGPPDTQYF TGTGCCAGCAGTGGACAGGGGCCCCCAGATACGCAGTATTTT TRBV2 NA TRBD1 TRBJ2-3
CASRENRSGYGYTF TGTGCCAGTAGGGAGAACAGGTCCGGCTATGGCTACACCTTC TRBV19 NA NA TRBJ1-2
CASILAGGLGGNEQFF TGTGCCAGCATACTAGCGGGAGGGCTAGGTGGAAATGAGCAGTTCTTC TRBV2 NA TRBD2 TRBJ2-1
CASKAASGRLNEQFF TGTGCCAGCAAGGCGGCGAGCGGGAGGTTGAATGAGCAGTTCTTC TRBV27 NA TRBD2 TRBJ2-1
CASSPRESNTEAFF TGTGCCAGCAGCCCCCGCGAATCGAACACTGAAGCTTTCTTT TRBV9 NA NA TRBJ1-1
CASSFTGGSEAFF TGTGCCAGCAGCTTCACAGGGGGCTCTGAAGCTTTCTTT TRBV7-8 NA TRBD1 TRBJ1-1
CASSLLTGIHNEQFF TGCGCCAGCAGCCTCCTGACAGGGATCCACAATGAGCAGTTCTTC TRBV4-3 once TRBD1 TRBJ2-1
CAISGTGVREQYF TGTGCCATCAGTGGAACAGGGGTGAGGGAGCAGTACTTC TRBV10-3 NA TRBD1 TRBJ2-7
CASSLTRLAGPTLTGEQYF TGTGCCAGCAGCTTAACTCGACTAGCGGGGCCGACTCTCACGGGGGAGCAGTACTTC TRBV7-9 NA TRBD2 TRBJ2-7
CASSRDSEETQYF TGTGCCAGTAGTCGGGACAGCGAAGAGACCCAGTACTTC TRBV19 NA TRBD1 TRBJ2-5
CASSYRGTSQSDTQYF TGTGCCAGCAGTTACCGTGGGACTAGCCAATCAGATACGCAGTATTTT TRBV6-5 NA TRBD2 TRBJ2-3
CASTRSSYNEQFF TGTGCCAGCACTAGGTCCTCCTACAATGAGCAGTTCTTC TRBV27 once NA TRBJ2-1
CASSLAFPDTQYF TGTGCCAGCAGTCTAGCTTTCCCAGATACGCAGTATTTT TRBV5-6 NA NA TRBJ2-3
CASSEDLAYNIQYF TGCGCCAGCAGCGAAGACCTAGCTTACAACATTCAGTACTTC TRBV4-3 NA NA TRBJ2-4
CASSITTGATGELFF TGTGCCAGTAGTATTACGACTGGGGCCACCGGGGAGCTGTTTTTT TRBV19 NA NA TRBJ2-2
CASRLAGAGIGELFF TGTGCCAGCAGACTAGCGGGAGCTGGTATCGGGGAGCTGTTTTTT TRBV6-4 NA TRBD2 TRBJ2-2
CASSVGGLAGVHGELFF TGTGCCAGCAGCGTAGGTGGACTAGCGGGAGTTCACGGGGAGCTGTTTTTT TRBV9 NA TRBD2 TRBJ2-2
CASSDYRAEAFF TGTGCCAGCAGCGACTACAGGGCTGAAGCTTTCTTT TRBV2 NA NA TRBJ1-1
CASSQDRVSNQPQHF TGTGCCAGCAGCCAGGACAGGGTTAGCAATCAGCCCCAGCATTTT TRBV16 NA TRBD1 TRBJ1-5
CASSIMAGALFNEKLFF TGTGCCAGTAGTATCATGGCAGGGGCCTTGTTTAATGAAAAACTGTTTTTT TRBV19 once NA TRBJ1-4
CASTYGQVDTEAFF TGTGCCAGCACATACGGACAGGTTGACACTGAAGCTTTCTTT TRBV7-9 NA TRBD1 TRBJ1-1
CASMAGTGELFF TGTGCCAGCATGGCGGGAACCGGGGAGCTGTTTTTT TRBV7-7 NA NA TRBJ2-2
CASSVGGQGNRETQYF TGTGCCAGCAGCGTGGGGGGGCAGGGGAATCGAGAGACCCAGTACTTC TRBV9 once NA TRBJ2-5
CASTIIGGRDEQYF TGTGCCAGCACCATCATTGGTGGCAGGGACGAGCAGTACTTC TRBV7-2 NA NA TRBJ2-7
CASSSQTVSEQFF TGTGCTAGCAGCTCCCAGACAGTCAGTGAGCAGTTCTTC TRBV7-7 few NA TRBJ2-1
CASRTGQGAYEQYF TGTGCCAGCAGGACAGGACAGGGGGCCTACGAGCAGTACTTC TRBV6-6 once TRBD1 TRBJ2-7
CASSLRRPGLNYGYTF TGTGCCAGCAGCCTTCGGCGGCCGGGTCTTAACTATGGCTACACCTTC TRBV5-4 NA NA TRBJ1-2
CASSGRLAGYEQYF TGTGCCAGCAGTGGTAGACTAGCAGGCTACGAGCAGTACTTC TRBV6-1 NA TRBD2 TRBJ2-7
CASSPENGNTIYF TGTGCCAGCAGCCCCGAGAATGGAAACACCATATATTTT TRBV11-1 NA NA TRBJ1-3
CASAGTAYGYTF TGTGCCAGCGCCGGGACAGCCTATGGCTACACCTTC TRBV2 NA TRBD1 TRBJ1-2
CAGYRSSYNEQFF TGTGCCGGGTACAGGAGCTCCTACAATGAGCAGTTCTTC TRBV19 NA NA TRBJ2-1
CASSSGSSSYNSPLHF TGTGCCAGCAGTTCCGGGTCGAGCTCCTATAATTCACCCCTCCACTTT TRBV6-5 once NA TRBJ1-6
CASRPGPVGYNEQFF TGTGCCAGCAGACCAGGCCCGGTTGGGTACAATGAGCAGTTCTTC TRBV7-9 once NA TRBJ2-1
CASSSPGAGYTF TGTGCCAGCAGCTCGCCAGGGGCAGGCTACACCTTC TRBV5-6 NA NA TRBJ1-2
CASSIRDRGRPQHF TGTGCCAGTAGTATAAGAGACAGGGGTCGGCCCCAGCATTTT TRBV19 NA TRBD1 TRBJ1-5